The clone carrying this TCR beta chain was observed a handful of times. Its cognate antigen is unknown. With a J-beta primer mix and a sample-barcoded 5' primer, a second PCR ran roughly 6 to 11 cycles. Every sample returned 2.5 million or more CDR3-containing paired-end reads. MiXCR, applied by TCRdb to the 5' RACE reads, yields one record per CDR3 protein. The table records about 600,000 distinct CDR3 sequences, roughly 43% of them present only once. The source of the sample is a study of blood T cells in healthy people across ages. Each donor had 8 to 10 milliliters of peripheral blood drawn. Notes on the study in general: Long-lived donors had more naive CD4+ cells and higher diversity than aged donors. PBMCs were not sorted, which prevented a conclusive comparison of naive versus antigen-experienced cells.

The CDR3 is 15 amino acids. Deletions cut 3 bases from V and 3 bases from J, with 11 bases between. The sample was blood. The chain is built from TRBV12-3 or TRBV12-4 and TRBJ2-2; D uncertain. The sequence derives from a man older than 75 in good health. CDR3 protein: CASSLVARDTGELFF. For the CDR3, the DNA is TGTGCCAGCAGTTTGGTGGCTCGCGACACCGGGGAGCTGTTTTTT.